The entry that follows covers one T cell receptor beta chain sequence. This sample was taken from a study of blood T cell repertoires in COVID-19. As for the study in general: Researchers got acute and convalescent COVID-19 samples from the United States, Italy and Spain. PBMCs, B-cell-depleted T cells, or T cells were the source of the cDNA or gDNA that made up the material.

Authors' data handling: By means of reference gene primer amplification, nucleated cell counts were estimated. TCRdb keeps only in-frame clones here, not all; method: immunoSEQ multiplex PCR. V and J calls and clone size come straight from that table; D and trimming were deduced from the DNA. Counted here are about 260,000 clones, approximately 83% occurring once; the ten biggest clones make up 8% to 9.5%. The sequence was obtained from a woman aged 50 to 65 who had recovered from COVID-19. Sequenced: peripheral blood.

CDR3 nucleotides: TGTGCCAGCGAAACGGGAGGGGCTGGGAACGAGCAGTACTTC. It specifies CASETGGAGNEQYF. This chain uses TRBV28 with TRBJ2-7, with 8 bases identical to TRBD2. Germline V lookup: CDR1 MDHEN, CDR2 SYDVKM. This CDR3 comprises 14 residues. The V segment lost 8 bases and the J segment 5 bases; nucleotides outside the gene matches: 11. The full variable domain, in which reference TRBV28 and TRBJ2-7 provide the parts outside the CDR3, is DVKVTQSSRYLVKRTGEKVFLECVQDMDHENMFWYRQDPGLGLRLIYFSYDVKMKEKGDIPEGYSVSREKKERFSLILESASTNQTSMYLCASETGGAGNEQYFGPGTRLTVT.